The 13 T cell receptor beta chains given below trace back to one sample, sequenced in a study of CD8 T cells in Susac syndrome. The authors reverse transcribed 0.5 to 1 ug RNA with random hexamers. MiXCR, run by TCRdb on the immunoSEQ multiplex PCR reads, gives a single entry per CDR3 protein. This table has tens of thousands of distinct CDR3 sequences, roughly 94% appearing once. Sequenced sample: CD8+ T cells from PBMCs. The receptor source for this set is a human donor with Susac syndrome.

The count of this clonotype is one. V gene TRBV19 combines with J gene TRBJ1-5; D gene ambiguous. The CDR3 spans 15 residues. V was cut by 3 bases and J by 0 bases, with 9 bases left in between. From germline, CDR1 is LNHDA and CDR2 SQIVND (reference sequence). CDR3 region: CASSMDGYSNQPQHF. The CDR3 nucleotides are TGTGCCAGTAGTATGGACGGTTATAGCAATCAGCCCCAGCATTTT. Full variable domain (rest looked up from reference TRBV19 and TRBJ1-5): DGGITQSPKYLFRKEGQNVTLSCEQNLNHDAMYWYRQDPGQGLRLIYYSQIVNDFQKGDIAEGYSVSREKKESFPLTVTSAQKNPTAFYLCASSMDGYSNQPQHFGDGTRLSIL.

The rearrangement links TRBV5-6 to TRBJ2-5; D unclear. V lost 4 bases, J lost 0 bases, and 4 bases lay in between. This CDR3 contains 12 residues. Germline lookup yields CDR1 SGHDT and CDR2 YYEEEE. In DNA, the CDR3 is TGTGCCAGCAGCGCCTACCAAGAGACCCAGTACTTC. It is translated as CASSAYQETQYF. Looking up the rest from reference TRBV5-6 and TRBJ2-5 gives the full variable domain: DAGVTQSPTHLIKTRGQQVTLRCSPKSGHDTVSWYQQALGQGPQFIFQYYEEEERQRGNFPDRFSGHQFPNYSSELNVNALLLGDSALYLCASSAYQETQYFGPGTRLLVL.

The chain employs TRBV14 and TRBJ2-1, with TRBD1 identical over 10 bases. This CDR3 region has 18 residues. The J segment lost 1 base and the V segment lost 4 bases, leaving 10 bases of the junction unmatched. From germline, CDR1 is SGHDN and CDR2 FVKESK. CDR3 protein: CASSRLWDRGPSYNEQFF. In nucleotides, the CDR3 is TGTGCCAGCAGCCGTTTGTGGGACAGGGGACCTTCCTACAATGAGCAGTTCTTC. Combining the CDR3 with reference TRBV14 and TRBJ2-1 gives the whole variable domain EAGVTQFPSHSVIEKGQTVTLRCDPISGHDNLYWYRRVMGKEIKFLLHFVKESKQDESGMPNNRFLAERTGGTYSTLKVQPAELEDSGVYFCASSRLWDRGPSYNEQFFGPGTRLTVL.

CDR3 DNA sequence: TGCGCCAGCAGCTTTTGGACGGACAAAGAGACCCAGTACTTC. Residues: CASSFWTDKETQYF. The chain joins TRBV5-1 to TRBJ2-5; the D gene is possibly TRBD1 (5 bases). Germline V lookup: CDR1 SGHRS, CDR2 YFSETQ. CDR3 length: 14 amino acids. V was trimmed by 2 bases and J by 3 bases, leaving 11 bases between them.

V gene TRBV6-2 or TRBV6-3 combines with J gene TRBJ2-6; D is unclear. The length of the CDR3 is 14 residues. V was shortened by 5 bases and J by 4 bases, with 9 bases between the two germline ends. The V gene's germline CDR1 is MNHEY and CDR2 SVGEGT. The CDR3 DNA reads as TGTGCCAGCAGTGAAATAATGGGGGCCAACGTCCTGACTTTC. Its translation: CASSEIMGANVLTF.

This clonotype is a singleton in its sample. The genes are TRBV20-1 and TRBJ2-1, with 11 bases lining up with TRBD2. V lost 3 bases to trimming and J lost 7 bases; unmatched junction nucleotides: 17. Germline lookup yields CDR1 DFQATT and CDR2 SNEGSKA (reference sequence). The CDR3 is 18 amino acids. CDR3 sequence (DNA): TGCAGTGCTAGCCCTCCTAGCGGGAGGATAATACTGTGGAATGAGCAGTTCTTC. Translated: CSASPPSGRIILWNEQFF.

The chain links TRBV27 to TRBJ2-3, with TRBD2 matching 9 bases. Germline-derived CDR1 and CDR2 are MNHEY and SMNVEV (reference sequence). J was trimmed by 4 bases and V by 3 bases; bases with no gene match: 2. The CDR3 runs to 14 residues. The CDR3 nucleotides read TGTGCCAGCAGTTTGACTAGCGGAGCAGATACGCAGTATTTT. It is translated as CASSLTSGADTQYF.

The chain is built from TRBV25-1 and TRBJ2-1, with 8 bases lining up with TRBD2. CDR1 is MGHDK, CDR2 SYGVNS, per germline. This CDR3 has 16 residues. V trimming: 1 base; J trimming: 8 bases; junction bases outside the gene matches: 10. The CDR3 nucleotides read TGTGCCAGCAGTGAATCCGCGGGAGGAGTCGGCGATGAGCAGTTCTTC. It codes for CASSESAGGVGDEQFF.

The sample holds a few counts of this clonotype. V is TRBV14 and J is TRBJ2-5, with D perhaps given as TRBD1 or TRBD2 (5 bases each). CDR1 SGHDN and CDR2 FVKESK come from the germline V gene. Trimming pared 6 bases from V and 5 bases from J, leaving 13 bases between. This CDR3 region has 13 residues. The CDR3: CASSRLGEETQYF. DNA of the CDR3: TGTGCCAGCAGTCGGCTGGGGGAGGAGACCCAGTACTTC.

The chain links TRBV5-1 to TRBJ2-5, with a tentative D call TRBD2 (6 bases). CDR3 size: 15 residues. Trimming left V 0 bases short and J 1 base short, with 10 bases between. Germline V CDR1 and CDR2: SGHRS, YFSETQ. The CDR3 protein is CASSLAAGIQETQYF. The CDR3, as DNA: TGCGCCAGCAGCTTGGCGGCGGGGATCCAAGAGACCCAGTACTTC.

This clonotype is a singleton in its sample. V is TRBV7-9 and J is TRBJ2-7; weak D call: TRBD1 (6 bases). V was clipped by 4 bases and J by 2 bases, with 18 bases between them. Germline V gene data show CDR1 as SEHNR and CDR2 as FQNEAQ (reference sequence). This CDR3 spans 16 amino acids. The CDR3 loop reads CASSSTGNAEPYEQYF. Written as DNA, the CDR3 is TGTGCCAGCAGCTCAACAGGGAATGCGGAGCCCTACGAGCAGTACTTC.

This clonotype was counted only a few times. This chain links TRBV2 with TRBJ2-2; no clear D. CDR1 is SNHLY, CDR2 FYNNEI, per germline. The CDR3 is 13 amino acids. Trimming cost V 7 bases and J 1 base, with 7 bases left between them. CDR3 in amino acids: CASIWQNTGELFF. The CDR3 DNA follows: TGTGCCAGCATATGGCAGAACACCGGGGAGCTGTTTTTT. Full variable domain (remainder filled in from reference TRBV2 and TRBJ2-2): EPEVTQTPSHQVTQMGQEVILRCVPISNHLYFYWYRQILGQKVEFLVSFYNNEISEKSEIFDDQFSVERPDGSNFTLKIRSTKLEDSAMYFCASIWQNTGELFFGEGSRLTVL.

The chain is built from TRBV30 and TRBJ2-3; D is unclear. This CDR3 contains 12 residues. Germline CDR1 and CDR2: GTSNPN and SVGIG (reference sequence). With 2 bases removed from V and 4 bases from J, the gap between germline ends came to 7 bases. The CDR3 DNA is TGTGCCTGGAGTCCGTGGGCAGATACGCAGTATTTT. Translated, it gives CAWSPWADTQYF.